The TCR beta chain under discussion was sequenced for a study of T-cell memory formation after mild COVID-19 (dated by TCRdb to the early 2020s). About the full investigation: TCR sequence clusters from the two donors were found to be largely donor specific. Longitudinal TCRalpha and TCRbeta repertoire sequencing tracked T-cell clones expanding and contracting after mild COVID-19 in a couple of donors. The cohort was made up of two young adult volunteers, one female and one male, who were previously healthy.

There are 18 amino acids in the CDR3, from cysteine to phenylalanine inclusive. The sequence is cut down to CDR3 DNA, 54 bases in frame from base 1. CDR1 and CDR2, per the germline V gene (reference sequence), are DFQATT and SNEGSKA. Trimmed from V: 7 bases; trimmed from J: 5 bases; junction bases lacking a gene match: 25. With regard to this clonotype: Its antigen is currently not known. Base qualities are not provided; no much larger clone lies one nucleotide away.

Sequenced on an Illumina NovaSeq 6000. TCRalpha and TCRbeta cDNA libraries were constructed by 5'RACE with constant-segment primers, with sample barcodes and unique molecular identifiers being introduced. RNA was extracted from every sample with Trizol reagent. Library amplification was performed in two PCR steps, and a second sample barcode and Illumina TruSeq adapters were introduced in the second step. Sequencing of libraries was performed on an Illumina NovaSeq with 2 x 150 bp paired-end reads. Concerning the study's data processing: The reads were demultiplexed and collapsed into UMI-guided consensus sequences using migec v1.2.7. Using mixcr v2.1.11, UMI consensuses were aligned to TRA and TRB V and J templates and then assembled into clonotypes. A clonotype was counted as expanded or contracted only if both edgeR and NoisET called the change significant, with noise models trained on biological replicates. For edgeR calls, the cutoffs were a false discovery rate-adjusted p below 0.01 and a log2 fold-change threshold of 1. As an exploratory analysis of dynamics, PCA with hierarchical clustering was applied to max-normalized trajectories of the 1000 most abundant clonotypes. The CD4 or CD8 phenotype of responding clones was assigned using the separately sequenced CD4+ and CD8+ repertoires. Starting from the raw public reads, TCRdb applied fastp trimming at Q25, assembled clones with MiXCR and retained in-frame beta chains. Rows merge per CDR3 protein into single entries with the most common DNA and genes. The V and J calls follow TCRdb's processing rather than the paper's. Recorded for this sample are roughly 350,000 distinct CDR3 sequences; over 25% of them occurred a single time. The ten largest make up around an eighth of the sample.

General conclusions and limits of the study: Contracting CD4+ clones were found mainly in CM and EM memory subsets, while CD8+ clones were enriched in EMRA. SARS-CoV-2 specificity was not confirmed for the second-wave clones peaking on day 37. Clones contracting from day 15 to 85 had balanced CD4/CD8 phenotypes, while a second wave expanding from day 15 to 37 was biased towards CD4+. The detection of some responding clones in pre-infection memory suggests that pre-existing cross-reactive memory T cells joined the SARS-CoV-2 response. The study covered only a couple of mild cases, and larger cohorts including severe cases with pre-infection samples were considered necessary.

Ficoll-Paque density gradient centrifugation was the method used to isolate PBMCs. This receptor was obtained from an adult woman who had mild COVID-19 (a few samples of this study predate the infection). The sample titles of this study are shuffled in the database, so cell type and time point are left out; the donor was told from shared clones. The chain is made from TRBV20-1 and TRBJ2-7; the junction holds 8 bases that match TRBD1. The sample taken for sequencing was PBMCs or a T cell subset sorted from them (not recorded which). The sequenced DNA: TGCAGTGACGTGACCAGGGGGCTAGCTTCCCTCGATCGGGACGAGCAGTACTTC. The translation is CSDVTRGLASLDRDEQYF.